Below are 10 T cell receptor beta chains sequenced from a single sample in a study of T cell responses to AZD1222 COVID-19 vaccine. Method: immunoSEQ multiplex PCR; TCRdb's copy keeps in-frame clones and lacks some. The data hold about 150,000 clones, with approximately 91% observed a single time. Specimen: peripheral blood, collected 28 days after the second AZD1222 dose. Every receptor here comes from an adult who received the AZD1222 COVID-19 vaccine.

The chain combines TRBV6-2 or TRBV6-3 with TRBJ1-5; 11 nucleotides match TRBD1. The CDR3 is made up of 16 amino acids. Germline CDR1 and CDR2: MNHEY and SVGEGT. The V and J ends lost 5 bases and 6 bases, in that order; junction bases with no gene match: 9. The CDR3 loop reads CASSPWTGGAGQPQHF. The CDR3 DNA reads as TGTGCCAGCAGTCCCTGGACAGGGGGCGCCGGTCAGCCCCAGCATTTT.

This clone was seen a handful of times. The chain carries TRBV28 and TRBJ1-2, with a weak D call TRBD1 (6 bases). Between the trimmed V and J ends, which lost 2 bases and 8 bases, there was a span of 18 bases. Germline CDR1 reads MDHEN; CDR2 reads SYDVKM. CDR3 length equals 15 residues. The CDR3, as DNA: TGTGCCAGCAGTTTAAGCGACAGGCCCCGTAGGGGCTACACCTTC. Translating gives CASSLSDRPRRGYTF.

The rearrangement joins TRBV5-6 to TRBJ2-1, with a possible D match to TRBD2 (7 bases). V lost 2 bases and J 8 bases, leaving 20 bases between the germline ends. Germline assignment: CDR1 SGHDT and CDR2 YYEEEE. The CDR3 runs 16 residues. The CDR3 DNA follows: TGTGCCAGCAGCTTTAGGGGGGGTGTCGGTAGACATGAGCAGTTCTTC. It yields the protein CASSFRGGVGRHEQFF.

The chain carries TRBV2 and TRBJ1-1; D is perhaps TRBD1 (5 bases). Germline V gene lookup returns CDR1 SNHLY and CDR2 FYNNEI. CDR3 length equals 14 residues. The V end was cut by 7 bases, the J end by 5 bases, with 17 bases between. CDR3 nucleotides: TGTGCCAGCACCTTCACGAGGCAGGGAACTGAAGCTTTCTTT. Encoded protein: CASTFTRQGTEAFF.

This clone was picked up one time. This chain joins TRBV9 and TRBJ1-2, with 8 bases identical to TRBD1. V shed 0 bases, J shed 6 bases, and the junction held 7 bases outside the gene matches. The CDR3 has 15 amino acids. Germline values: CDR1 SGDLS, CDR2 YYNGEE. The chain's CDR3 is CASSVAQGAPDGYTF. The CDR3 bases are TGTGCCAGCAGCGTAGCTCAGGGGGCGCCGGATGGCTACACCTTC.

J is TRBJ1-5 and V is TRBV27; D gene uncertain. CDR1 and CDR2 from the germline V gene are MNHEY and SMNVEV (reference sequence). The CDR3 spans 14 residues. V lost 0 bases and J 4 bases, leaving 7 bases between the germline ends. The CDR3 nucleotides read TGTGCCAGCAGTTTATCGGGCAGTAATCAGCCCCAGCATTTT. It codes for CASSLSGSNQPQHF.

This chain joins TRBV19 and TRBJ1-2; D remains unclear. V dropped 3 bases and J dropped 4 bases, with 15 bases sitting between them. CDR1 is LNHDA and CDR2 is SQIVND in the germline V gene (reference sequence). The CDR3 loop spans 15 amino acids. The CDR3 loop reads CASSMMAEWAYGYTF. The DNA of the CDR3 is TGTGCCAGTAGTATGATGGCAGAGTGGGCCTATGGCTACACCTTC.

V and J are TRBV7-2 and TRBJ1-2, with D tentatively TRBD1 (6 bases). V dropped 0 bases and J dropped 4 bases, with 9 bases sitting between them. Per the germline V gene, CDR1 is SGHTA and CDR2 is FQGNSA. This CDR3 comprises 14 residues. This CDR3 is CASSLAGGGYGYTF. The CDR3 DNA is TGTGCCAGCAGCTTAGCGGGAGGGGGCTATGGCTACACCTTC. Combining the CDR3 with reference TRBV7-2 and TRBJ1-2 gives the whole variable domain GAGVSQSPSNKVTEKGKDVELRCDPISGHTALYWYRQSLGQGLEFLIYFQGNSAPDKSGLPSDRFSAERTGGSVSTLTIQRTQQEDSAVYLCASSLAGGGYGYTFGSGTRLTVV.

The CDR3 DNA follows: TGTGCCAGCAGCACTGGGACTAGCGCCGGGGAGCTGTTTTTT. This translates into CASSTGTSAGELFF. J is TRBJ2-2 and V is TRBV11-2; 10 nucleotides line up with TRBD2. V shed 5 bases, J shed 6 bases, and the junction held 3 bases outside the gene matches. This CDR3 region has 14 residues. Looked up from germline, CDR1 is SGHAT and CDR2 is FQNNGV.

Written as DNA, the CDR3 is TGTGCCAGCAGCGCGGGGGGGGACCAGGTTGAAGCTTTCTTT. It yields the protein CASSAGGDQVEAFF. The chain combines TRBV9 with TRBJ1-1; D might be TRBD1 (5 bases). The germline V and J ends were trimmed by 3 bases and 7 bases, with 16 bases remaining between them. Looked up from germline, CDR1 is SGDLS and CDR2 is YYNGEE. The CDR3 length is 14 residues.